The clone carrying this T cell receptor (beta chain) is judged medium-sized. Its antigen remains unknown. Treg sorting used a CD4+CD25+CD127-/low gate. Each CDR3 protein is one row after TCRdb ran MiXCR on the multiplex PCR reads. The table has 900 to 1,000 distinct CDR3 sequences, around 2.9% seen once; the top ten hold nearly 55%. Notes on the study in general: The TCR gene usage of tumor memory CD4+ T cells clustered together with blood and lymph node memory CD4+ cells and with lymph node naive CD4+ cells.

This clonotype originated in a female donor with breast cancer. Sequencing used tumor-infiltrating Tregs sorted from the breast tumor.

This CDR3 is CASSPRILQGYTF. CDR3 sequence (DNA): TGTGCCAGCAGCCCGAGAATCCTCCAGGGCTACACCTTC. V gene TRBV12-3 or TRBV12-4 combines with J gene TRBJ1-2; D ambiguous. The CDR3 has 13 residues. V lost 6 bases and J lost 8, with 16 bases in between.